The rows below give T cell receptor beta chains drawn from one sample of a study of T cell clones after liver transplantation. Assay: immunoSEQ multiplex PCR; the TCRdb copy retains only in-frame clones and omits some. The sample shows 45,000 to 55,000 clones, roughly 84% of them seen only once. The source was CD4+ T cells from blood, collected before liver transplant. All receptors derive from a human donor who received a liver transplant. CDR3s leave out the opening cysteine and the closing phenylalanine or tryptophan. The order of the fields is V gene, CDR3 protein.

v_call: TRBV7-2; cdr3_aa: ASSLIYEQY
v_call: TRBV7-3; cdr3_aa: ASSLSSLNTGELF
v_call: TRBV9; cdr3_aa: ASSPTQGPYGYT
v_call: TRBV19; cdr3_aa: ASKRGTGSSPDTQY
v_call: TRBV21-1; cdr3_aa: ASSPFTGNGLSTDTQY
v_call: TRBV30; cdr3_aa: AWNAGGSTDTQY
v_call: TRBV19; cdr3_aa: ASSIQGTFRGNEQF
v_call: TRBV5-4; cdr3_aa: ASSLAGQGLSGYT
v_call: TRBV29-1; cdr3_aa: SVVERGRDEKLF
v_call: TRBV11-2; cdr3_aa: ASSLDTGTNEQF